What follows are 18 T cell receptor beta chains derived from one specimen sequenced in a study of blood T cell repertoires in COVID-19. Clones were read by immunoSEQ multiplex PCR, and TCRdb kept only the in-frame ones, dropping some. This table has about 29,000 clones, around 82% appearing once. Sequencing was done on a sample of peripheral blood. The origin of the receptors is a man older than 75 with active COVID-19.

The chain has TRBV5-1 and TRBJ2-2, with unresolved D. Trimming cost V 4 bases and J 2 bases, with 12 bases left between them. The CDR3 is made up of 15 amino acids. Germline V CDR1 and CDR2: SGHRS, YFSETQ. The CDR3 DNA reads as TGCGCCAGCAGCCCTGGGCACAGCAACACCGGGGAGCTGTTTTTT. It encodes CASSPGHSNTGELFF.

The V gene is TRBV7-9, the J gene TRBJ1-5; 7 bases match TRBD1. After removal of 3 bases from V and 2 bases from J, the junction contained 1 base not matched to a gene. Germline V CDR1 and CDR2: SEHNR, FQNEAQ (reference sequence). The CDR3 has 14 amino acids. This chain's CDR3 is CASSFGQGNQPQHF. The CDR3 DNA follows: TGTGCCAGCAGCTTCGGACAGGGCAATCAGCCCCAGCATTTT.

The V and J genes are TRBV29-1 and TRBJ2-3; TRBD2 might be the D (6 bases). This CDR3 contains 14 residues. Trimming removed 0 bases at V and 5 bases at J, with 12 bases between. Germline loops: CDR1 SQVTM, CDR2 ANQGSEA. CDR3 amino acids: CSVEDQGTGDTQYF. DNA for the CDR3: TGCAGCGTTGAAGATCAAGGGACTGGAGATACGCAGTATTTT.

J is TRBJ1-5 and V is TRBV2; TRBD1 is a possible D gene (6 bases). Between the trimmed V and J ends, which lost 1 base and 7 bases, there was a span of 14 bases. CDR3 size: 15 residues. Germline values: CDR1 SNHLY, CDR2 FYNNEI. The CDR3 DNA follows: TGTGCCAGCAGTGAAGAGGGGACACAGGGCCAGCCCCAGCATTTT. It is translated as CASSEEGTQGQPQHF.

V gene TRBV5-4 combines with J gene TRBJ2-3; 9 nucleotides align to TRBD2. With 5 bases clipped from V and 0 bases from J, the junction kept 4 bases outside the gene matches. The CDR3 has 15 residues. Germline CDR1 and CDR2: SGHNT and YYREEE (reference sequence). CDR3 residues: CASRRAGGSTDTQYF. CDR3 bases: TGTGCCAGCAGGCGAGCGGGGGGCAGCACAGATACGCAGTATTTT.

This clone has only a few counts. This chain joins TRBV6-2 or TRBV6-3 and TRBJ1-1; no firm D call. The CDR3 covers 11 residues. Germline CDR1 is MNHEY and CDR2 is SVGEGT. Trimming removed 0 bases from V and 10 bases from J, with 6 bases in between. CDR3 DNA sequence: TGTGCCAGCAGTTACTCCAATTCAGCTTTCTTT. Amino acids: CASSYSNSAFF.

This rearrangement joins TRBV19 to TRBJ2-1, with TRBD2 matching over 8 bases. In germline, CDR1 is LNHDA, CDR2 SQIVND (reference sequence). V lost 3 bases, J lost 6 bases, and 4 bases stayed unmatched. This CDR3 has 14 amino acids. This CDR3 is CASSIAGGANEQFF. CDR3 DNA sequence: TGTGCCAGTAGTATTGCGGGGGGTGCCAATGAGCAGTTCTTC.

The V and J genes are TRBV6-5 and TRBJ2-1, with TRBD2 identical over 8 bases. This CDR3 contains 14 residues. V shed 8 bases and J 6 bases; nucleotides not matched to a gene: 9. Looked up from germline, CDR1 is MNHEY and CDR2 is SVGAGI. The CDR3 DNA is TGTGCCAGCGTCCGGAGCGGGGGAGGCAATGAGCAGTTCTTC. Protein sequence: CASVRSGGGNEQFF.

V gene TRBV30 combines with J gene TRBJ1-1, with 8 bases identical to TRBD1. V lost 3 bases, J lost 10 bases, and 7 bases stayed unmatched. The CDR3 is 12 residues long. Germline-derived CDR1 and CDR2 are GTSNPN and SVGIG (reference sequence). The CDR3 spells CAWRWQGARAFF. Here the CDR3 DNA reads TGTGCCTGGAGGTGGCAGGGGGCGCGAGCTTTCTTT.

V usage is TRBV2 and J usage is TRBJ1-1; D unclear. The CDR3 consists of 14 residues. Trimming cost V 4 bases and J 0 bases, with 9 bases left between them. Germline CDR1 SNHLY, CDR2 FYNNEI. The CDR3 here is CASSVEQMNTEAFF. CDR3 nucleotide sequence: TGTGCCAGCAGTGTGGAGCAGATGAACACTGAAGCTTTCTTT. Full variable domain (rest looked up from reference TRBV2 and TRBJ1-1): EPEVTQTPSHQVTQMGQEVILRCVPISNHLYFYWYRQILGQKVEFLVSFYNNEISEKSEIFDDQFSVERPDGSNFTLKIRSTKLEDSAMYFCASSVEQMNTEAFFGQGTRLTVV.

CDR3 sequence: CASSPLAGPGQPQHF. The DNA for the CDR3 is TGTGCCAGCAGCCCCTTGGCGGGGCCGGGACAGCCCCAGCATTTT. The genes are TRBV6-5 and TRBJ1-5, with D possibly TRBD1 on 5 matching bases. Between the trimmed V and J ends, which lost 6 bases and 7 bases, there was a span of 19 bases. The CDR3 contains 15 residues. The germline V gene has CDR1 MNHEY and CDR2 SVGAGI.

DNA of the CDR3: TGTGCCAGTAGTGTCGCCGGGACAGAGAACACTGAAGCTTTCTTT. It specifies CASSVAGTENTEAFF. The V gene is TRBV19, the J gene TRBJ1-1; 7 nucleotides match TRBD1. The CDR3 sequence is 15 residues long. The ends lost 5 bases at V and 1 base at J; junction bases unmatched: 7. Germline CDR1 is LNHDA and CDR2 is SQIVND (reference sequence).

The rearrangement links TRBV23-1 to TRBJ1-1; D might be TRBD1 (6 bases). TRBV23-1 belongs to the ORF category, with a function that is uncertain. This CDR3 spans 14 amino acids. V lost 1 base and J 1 base, leaving 7 bases between the germline ends. The CDR3 DNA is TGCGCCAGCAGTCAATTGGGGGCGAACACTGAAGCTTTCTTT. It yields the protein CASSQLGANTEAFF.

CDR3: CASSETGSGTEAFF. As DNA, the CDR3 is TGTGCCAGCAGTGAAACAGGGAGCGGCACTGAAGCTTTCTTT. The chain is built from TRBV25-1 and TRBJ1-1; TRBD1 is a possible D gene (6 bases). Germline lookup yields CDR1 MGHDK and CDR2 SYGVNS. This CDR3 comprises 14 residues. V lost 2 bases to trimming and J lost 4 bases, with 11 bases between them.

This clone has just one count. This sequence joins TRBV5-4 and TRBJ1-6; D remains unclear. The CDR3 loop spans 16 amino acids. Trimming stripped 0 bases from V and 6 bases from J, with 13 bases between. From germline, CDR1 is SGHNT and CDR2 YYREEE (reference sequence). The CDR3 region has the DNA TGTGCCAGCAGCTTGGCCGGCGGAGTCTCTAATTCACCCCTCCACTTT. Protein product: CASSLAGGVSNSPLHF.

The chain recombines TRBV19 with TRBJ2-2, with 8 bases aligning to TRBD2. The CDR3 totals 16 residues. With 5 bases clipped from V and 8 bases from J, the junction kept 13 bases outside the gene matches. Germline V CDR1 and CDR2: LNHDA, SQIVND (reference sequence). The CDR3 nucleotides are TGTGCCAGTAGTTCCGGACTAGCCCTATTGGTTGGGGAGCTGTTTTTT. This encodes CASSSGLALLVGELFF.

This rearrangement joins TRBV5-1 to TRBJ2-7, with D possibly matching TRBD1 (6 bases). With 4 bases removed from V and 6 bases from J, the gap between germline ends came to 11 bases. The CDR3 runs 12 residues. Germline CDR1 SGHRS, CDR2 YFSETQ. This CDR3 reads CASSDTGTEQYF. CDR3 bases: TGCGCCAGCAGCGATACAGGGACCGAGCAGTACTTC.

This clone was found a few times. This chain joins TRBV24-1 and TRBJ1-6, with TRBD1 identical over 7 bases. Per the germline V gene, CDR1 is KGHDR and CDR2 is SFDVKD. This CDR3 contains 17 residues. Unmatched junction bases numbered 13, after V lost 4 bases and J lost 8 bases. CDR3 in amino acids: CATSDPPRGGKDSPLHF. The CDR3 DNA is TGTGCCACCAGTGACCCGCCGAGAGGGGGCAAGGATTCACCCCTCCACTTT.